What follows are 18 T cell receptor beta chains derived from one specimen sequenced in a study of OX40 agonist ivuxolimab in advanced cancers. The data were produced by immunoSEQ multiplex PCR, yet TCRdb's version contains in-frame clones alone and is incomplete. The sample gives roughly 62,000 clones, about 79% of which show up once; roughly 2.6% is in the top ten. The material sequenced was CD4+ or CD8+ T cells sorted from blood, taken in a trial of the OX40 agonist ivuxolimab. The source of these receptors is an adult with an advanced solid tumor such as melanoma, head and neck, liver or kidney cancer.

V usage is TRBV5-1 and J usage is TRBJ1-1; D may be TRBD1 (5 bases). This CDR3 is built from 15 residues. CDR1 and CDR2 (germline): SGHRS, YFSETQ. The V end lost 1 base, the J end lost 0 bases, and 10 bases lay between the germline ends. The CDR3 coding sequence is TGCGCCAGCAGCTTGTCCCGGGGCCTGAACACTGAAGCTTTCTTT. Translated: CASSLSRGLNTEAFF. Looking up the rest from reference TRBV5-1 and TRBJ1-1 gives the full variable domain: KAGVTQTPRYLIKTRGQQVTLSCSPISGHRSVSWYQQTPGQGLQFLFEYFSETQRNKGNFPGRFSGRQFSNSRSEMNVSTLELGDSALYLCASSLSRGLNTEAFFGQGTRLTVV.

The chain carries TRBV12-5 and TRBJ2-2; perhaps D is TRBD1 or TRBD2 (5 bases each). Trimming left V 1 base short and J 11 bases short, with 8 bases between. The CDR3 has 12 residues. Germline V CDR1 and CDR2: LGHNT, FRNRAP. In DNA form, the CDR3 reads TGTGCTAGTGGTTTGGAGGGGAGAGAGCTGTTTTTT. This codes for CASGLEGRELFF.

The V and J genes are TRBV7-6 and TRBJ2-5, with 7 nucleotides matching TRBD1. The CDR3 loop spans 14 amino acids. Germline V gives CDR1 SGHVS, CDR2 FNYEAQ. Losses at the gene ends were 3 bases for V and 3 bases for J; bases not matched to a gene: 4. DNA for the CDR3: TGTGCCAGCAGCTTGGGGACAGATAAAGAGACCCAGTACTTC. It codes for CASSLGTDKETQYF.

The chain recombines TRBV18 with TRBJ2-7; D possibly corresponds to TRBD1 (6 bases). The CDR3 totals 15 residues. Trimming took 10 bases from V and 5 from J, leaving 24 bases between them. Per germline, CDR1 KGHSH and CDR2 LQKENI. The CDR3 bases are TGTGCCACTTCATTTGGTGGGGGCTCAAACAACGAGCAGTACTTC. This translates into CATSFGGGSNNEQYF.

In DNA, the CDR3 is TGCGCCAGCGGGGGGGGCCCTACCCTTCCAGATGAAAAACTGTTTTTT. Its translation is CASGGGPTLPDEKLFF. This sequence joins TRBV5-1 and TRBJ1-4; D is perhaps TRBD1 (6 bases). Trimming took off 7 bases at V and 6 bases at J, with 22 bases between the two ends. The CDR3 length is 16 residues. Germline-derived CDR1 and CDR2 are SGHRS and YFSETQ.

The rearrangement uses TRBV19 and TRBJ2-3; 11 nucleotides line up with TRBD2. V lost 5 bases to trimming and J lost 9 bases; unmatched junction nucleotides: 7. Germline V gene data show CDR1 as LNHDA and CDR2 as SQIVND (reference sequence). The CDR3 length is 14 residues. CDR3 sequence: CASSVLAGVGTQYF. For the CDR3, the DNA is TGTGCCAGTAGTGTACTAGCGGGGGTCGGAACGCAGTATTTT.

The rearrangement uses TRBV7-9 and TRBJ2-6; D unclear. The length of the CDR3 is 16 residues. V was clipped by 0 bases and J by 0 bases, with 6 bases between them. Germline V lookup: CDR1 SEHNR, CDR2 FQNEAQ (reference sequence). CDR3 in amino acids: CASSLAPFSGANVLTF. The DNA for the CDR3 is TGTGCCAGCAGCTTAGCGCCGTTCTCTGGGGCCAACGTCCTGACTTTC.

This chain joins TRBV10-1 and TRBJ1-4, with TRBD1 as a possible D gene (6 bases). The CDR3 runs to 15 residues. The V end lost 8 bases, the J end lost 6 bases, and 19 bases lay between the germline ends. Germline lookup yields CDR1 WNHNN and CDR2 SYGVQD (reference sequence). For the CDR3, the DNA is TGCGCCAGCCGCGCGGACGGGACACCACATGAAAAACTGTTTTTT. Amino acids: CASRADGTPHEKLFF.

V and J are TRBV7-8 and TRBJ1-1; D is perhaps TRBD1 (6 bases). Germline loops: CDR1 SGHVS, CDR2 FQNEAQ. V gave up 0 bases and J gave up 5 bases, with 13 bases separating them. The CDR3 is made up of 15 amino acids. CDR3 residues: CASSLANPGVTEAFF. The CDR3 DNA reads as TGTGCCAGCAGCTTAGCGAACCCAGGGGTTACTGAAGCTTTCTTT.

The CDR3: CASSYVRGGEAFF. For the CDR3, the DNA is TGTGCCAGCAGTTACGTCCGCGGGGGAGAAGCTTTCTTT. J is TRBJ1-1 and V is TRBV6-5; possible D gene TRBD1, 5 bases. With 2 bases removed from V and 8 bases from J, the gap between germline ends came to 12 bases. Germline CDR1 and CDR2: MNHEY and SVGAGI. The CDR3 totals 13 residues.

V is TRBV10-3 and J is TRBJ2-1; tentative D call: TRBD1 (7 bases). V lost 4 bases and J 7 bases, leaving 17 bases between the germline ends. Germline CDR1 and CDR2: ENHRY and SYGVKD. This CDR3 spans 15 amino acids. CDR3: CAISGGLQQGNEQFF. The DNA of the CDR3 is TGTGCCATCAGTGGGGGACTTCAACAGGGGAATGAGCAGTTCTTC.

This clone showed up just a few times. This rearrangement joins TRBV27 to TRBJ1-1, with D uncertain. The V gene's germline CDR1 is MNHEY and CDR2 SMNVEV (reference sequence). The length of the CDR3 is 14 residues. V lost 7 bases to trimming and J lost 1 base, with 13 bases between them. The CDR3 nucleotides read TGTGCCAGCATCCCGTCCCCCGGGAACACTGAAGCTTTCTTT. Its translation is CASIPSPGNTEAFF.

CDR3: CASSAGGALNTEAFF. The CDR3, as DNA: TGCGCCAGCAGCGCAGGGGGCGCATTGAACACTGAAGCTTTCTTT. The J gene is TRBJ1-1, the V gene TRBV5-1, with TRBD1 matching 8 bases. J lost 0 bases, V lost 4 bases, and 5 bases had no gene match. This CDR3 contains 15 residues. The germline V gene has CDR1 SGHRS and CDR2 YFSETQ.

A single count supports this clone. The chain recombines TRBV2 with TRBJ1-5; TRBD1 matches at 7 bases. There are 14 residues in the CDR3. The trim removed 10 bases at V and 0 bases at J, leaving 6 bases unmatched. Germline V gene sequence: CDR1 SNHLY, CDR2 FYNNEI. The DNA of the CDR3 is TGTGCCATCTCCGGGACAGATAGCAATCAGCCCCAGCATTTT. Its translation is CAISGTDSNQPQHF.

V usage is TRBV5-5 and J usage is TRBJ2-2, with D unclear. Germline CDR1 reads SGHKS; CDR2 reads YYEKEE (reference sequence). The CDR3 covers 15 residues. Between the trimmed V and J ends, which lost 0 bases and 3 bases, there was a span of 9 bases. The CDR3 region has the DNA TGTGCCAGCAGCTTGGCTTTAGCAGACACCGGGGAGCTGTTTTTT. This sequence encodes CASSLALADTGELFF.

This chain joins TRBV2 and TRBJ1-2, with D hard to call. Per the germline V gene, CDR1 is SNHLY and CDR2 is FYNNEI. The V end was cut by 3 bases, the J end by 4 bases, with 9 bases between. The CDR3 loop spans 13 amino acids. The CDR3 region has the DNA TGTGCCAGCAGTGATATCGGGATCTATGGCTACACCTTC. Translating it yields CASSDIGIYGYTF.

The sample holds a few counts of this clone. J is TRBJ2-5 and V is TRBV7-6; 10 nucleotides line up with TRBD1. The CDR3 totals 15 residues. Germline CDR1 is SGHVS and CDR2 is FNYEAQ. The J segment lost 5 bases and the V segment lost 5 bases, leaving 8 bases of the junction unmatched. The DNA of the CDR3 is TGTGCCAGCAGCCCTGGACAGGGGGTGGGTGAGACCCAGTACTTC. Its protein product is CASSPGQGVGETQYF.

V is TRBV7-9 and J is TRBJ1-1, with 8 bases aligning to TRBD1. This CDR3 is built from 14 residues. CDR1 is SEHNR, CDR2 FQNEAQ, per germline (reference sequence). The J segment lost 4 bases and the V segment lost 2 bases, leaving 3 bases of the junction unmatched. The CDR3: CASSLQGAGTEAFF. CDR3 nucleotide sequence: TGTGCCAGCAGCTTACAGGGGGCCGGCACTGAAGCTTTCTTT.